The 11 T cell receptor beta chains listed next were all sequenced from one sample in a study of blood T cell repertoires in COVID-19. Sequenced by immunoSEQ multiplex PCR; TCRdb stores in-frame clones only, minus some. The repertoire holds hundreds of thousands of clones, with about four fifths as singletons. The material sequenced was PBMCs or T cells enriched from blood (not recorded which). The receptors were sampled from a man aged 40-55 years who had been exposed to COVID-19.

The chain uses TRBV11-2 and TRBJ1-1, with a possible D match to TRBD1 (6 bases). CDR1 is SGHAT and CDR2 is FQNNGV in the germline V gene. The CDR3 is made up of 17 amino acids. V was shortened by 5 bases and J by 6 bases, with 25 bases between the two germline ends. The CDR3 reads CASSAPLEGHFRPEAFF. DNA of the CDR3: TGTGCCAGCAGCGCCCCCCTCGAGGGACACTTCAGGCCTGAAGCTTTCTTT.

This chain joins TRBV6-5 and TRBJ2-1, with 7 bases identical to TRBD1. V dropped 2 bases and J dropped 4; count of bases not matched to a gene: 5. The germline V gene encodes CDR1 MNHEY and CDR2 SVGAGI. The CDR3 totals 15 residues. The CDR3 is CASSYMGQNYNEQFF. The DNA for the CDR3 is TGTGCCAGCAGTTACATGGGACAGAATTACAATGAGCAGTTCTTC.

This clone appeared many times. The chain couples TRBV27 to TRBJ2-1; 8 bases map to TRBD2. Trimming took 3 bases from V and 9 from J; bases not matched to a gene: 10. This CDR3 spans 15 amino acids. Germline-derived CDR1 and CDR2 are MNHEY and SMNVEV (reference sequence). The DNA of the CDR3 is TGTGCCAGCAGTTTGCAGACGGGACTAGTTCTTGAGCAGTTCTTC. It specifies CASSLQTGLVLEQFF.

The chain recombines TRBV19 with TRBJ1-3, with TRBD1 as a possible D gene (5 bases). Germline V CDR1 and CDR2: LNHDA, SQIVND (reference sequence). The CDR3 contains 15 residues. V lost 4 bases, J lost 0 bases, and 10 bases lay in between. The CDR3 region is CASSKRGPSGNTIYF. In DNA form, the CDR3 reads TGTGCCAGTAGTAAGCGGGGCCCCTCTGGAAACACCATATATTTT.

This clone was picked up a small number of times. V is TRBV24-1 and J is TRBJ2-7, with unresolved D. Trimming pared 2 bases from V and 2 bases from J, leaving 9 bases between. Germline CDR1 KGHDR, CDR2 SFDVKD. The CDR3 is made up of 14 amino acids. The CDR3 reads CATSDSDSPYEQYF. The CDR3 DNA follows: TGTGCCACCAGTGATTCCGACTCCCCCTACGAGCAGTACTTC.

The rearrangement uses TRBV18 and TRBJ2-7; no clear D. The length of the CDR3 is 15 residues. Trimming removed 2 bases from V and 2 bases from J, with 13 bases in between. Germline V gene data show CDR1 as KGHSH and CDR2 as LQKENI. This chain's CDR3 is CASSPVEPLTYEQYF. CDR3 bases: TGTGCCAGCTCACCAGTAGAGCCCTTAACCTACGAGCAGTACTTC.

The chain recombines TRBV29-1 with TRBJ2-7, with 7 bases lining up with TRBD1. The CDR3 runs 12 residues. CDR1 is SQVTM, CDR2 ANQGSEA, per germline. J was trimmed by 4 bases and V by 8 bases; bases with no gene match: 8. CDR3 sequence: CSTAGTAYEQYF. The CDR3 DNA is TGCAGCACAGCTGGGACAGCGTACGAGCAGTACTTC.

This clone was seen just once. Germline is not matched at one junction end, which may reflect a read error. The sample contains more than one DNA sequence encoding this CDR3. This sequence joins TRBV20-1 and TRBJ1-6; D ambiguous. This CDR3 is built from 14 residues. The germline V gene has CDR1 DFQATT and CDR2 SNEGSKA (reference sequence). CDR3: CSASPAFYNSPLHF. Here the CDR3 DNA reads TGCAGTGCCAGTCCAGCGTTTTATAATTCACCCCTTCACTTT.

This chain links TRBV11-3 with TRBJ2-6; perhaps TRBD2 as D (6 bases). CDR3 length: 14 residues. CDR1 SGHNT and CDR2 YENEEA come from the germline V gene. V lost 5 bases, J lost 3 bases, and 8 bases lay in between. CDR3 residues: CASSTGSGANVLTF. CDR3 coding DNA: TGTGCCAGCAGCACCGGGAGTGGGGCCAACGTCCTGACTTTC.

This chain joins TRBV6-5 and TRBJ2-5, with 7 bases identical to TRBD1. Germline-derived CDR1 and CDR2 are MNHEY and SVGAGI. CDR3 length equals 15 residues. J was trimmed by 5 bases and V by 7 bases; bases with no gene match: 13. CDR3 sequence (DNA): TGTGCCAGCATCCAAGTCCGGGGCAGGGGGGAGACCCAGTACTTC. This gives the protein CASIQVRGRGETQYF.

This chain joins TRBV5-6 and TRBJ2-7; 8 bases are a match to TRBD1. Trimming at V came to 3 bases and at J to 2 bases, leaving 4 bases not matched to a gene. Per germline, CDR1 SGHDT and CDR2 YYEEEE. CDR3 length equals 14 residues. The CDR3, as DNA: TGTGCCAGCAGCTACCGGACAGGGACCTACGAGCAGTACTTC. Its translation: CASSYRTGTYEQYF.